These 11 T cell receptor beta chains came from one sample sequenced in a study of blood T cell repertoires in COVID-19. The method was immunoSEQ multiplex PCR; TCRdb's version includes in-frame clones alone and lacks a portion of them. Of about 330,000 clones in the sample, approximately 90% are singletons; the top ten hold approximately 9.4%. The sequenced material came from peripheral blood. Receptors were obtained from a young man with COVID-19, enrolled during active disease.

The CDR3 loop is CASSPGQSSYEQYF. In nucleotides, the CDR3 is TGTGCCAGCTCCCCGGGACAGAGCTCCTACGAGCAGTACTTC. The V call is TRBV18, the J call TRBJ2-7, with TRBD1 matching over 7 bases. V trimming: 6 bases; J trimming: 0 bases; junction bases outside the gene matches: 5. The CDR3 is 14 residues long. Germline loops: CDR1 KGHSH, CDR2 LQKENI.

The chain couples TRBV27 to TRBJ2-4; TRBD2 matches at 8 bases. This CDR3 is built from 16 residues. With V trimmed by 5 bases and J by 4 bases, 10 bases remained unmatched. Germline V CDR1 and CDR2: MNHEY, SMNVEV (reference sequence). Written as DNA, the CDR3 is TGTGCCAGCAGTGACCCGGCCGGGACTAGAAAAAACATTCAGTACTTC. Translated: CASSDPAGTRKNIQYF.

The rearrangement joins TRBV19 to TRBJ2-1; TRBD1 matches 10 bases. The CDR3 consists of 17 residues. Germline loops: CDR1 LNHDA, CDR2 SQIVND (reference sequence). V was pared by 6 bases and J by 5 bases, with 13 bases of the junction left unmatched. The CDR3 here is CASSLGLGQGGHNEQFF. The CDR3 DNA reads as TGTGCCAGTAGCCTTGGTTTAGGACAGGGGGGACACAATGAGCAGTTCTTC. The full variable domain, with the rest looked up from reference TRBV19 and TRBJ2-1, is DGGITQSPKYLFRKEGQNVTLSCEQNLNHDAMYWYRQDPGQGLRLIYYSQIVNDFQKGDIAEGYSVSREKKESFPLTVTSAQKNPTAFYLCASSLGLGQGGHNEQFFGPGTRLTVL.

The rearrangement uses TRBV5-5 and TRBJ1-2, with TRBD1 matching 8 bases. The CDR3 consists of 15 residues. V gave up 4 bases and J gave up 0 bases; unmatched junction bases: 5. CDR1 and CDR2 (germline): SGHKS, YYEKEE (reference sequence). For the CDR3, the DNA is TGTGCCAGCAGCCTACCGGGACAGGCTAACTATGGCTACACCTTC. Protein: CASSLPGQANYGYTF. Full variable domain (rest looked up from reference TRBV5-5 and TRBJ1-2): DAGVTQSPTHLIKTRGQQVTLRCSPISGHKSVSWYQQVLGQGPQFIFQYYEKEERGRGNFPDRFSARQFPNYSSELNVNALLLGDSALYLCASSLPGQANYGYTFGSGTRLTVV.

This CDR3 is CASSQVSNEQFF. Written as DNA, the CDR3 is TGTGCCAGCAGCCAAGTTTCTAATGAGCAGTTCTTC. This chain connects TRBV4-2 to TRBJ2-1; no definite D call. Germline CDR1 is LGHNA and CDR2 is YNFKEQ. The ends were cut back, 1 base at V and 7 bases at J, with 5 bases in the middle. The CDR3 spans 12 residues.

The chain employs TRBV19 and TRBJ1-1; TRBD1 matches at 7 bases. The junction had 6 bases not matched to a gene; V was cut back by 5 bases and J by 3 bases. The V gene's germline CDR1 is LNHDA and CDR2 SQIVND (reference sequence). This CDR3 is 14 amino acids long. CDR3 region: CASSPNRGHTEAFF. As DNA, the CDR3 is TGTGCCAGTAGTCCCAACAGGGGTCACACTGAAGCTTTCTTT. The whole variable domain, filled in from reference TRBV19 and TRBJ1-1, reads DGGITQSPKYLFRKEGQNVTLSCEQNLNHDAMYWYRQDPGQGLRLIYYSQIVNDFQKGDIAEGYSVSREKKESFPLTVTSAQKNPTAFYLCASSPNRGHTEAFFGQGTRLTVV.

The rearrangement links TRBV27 to TRBJ2-5, with D unresolved. The CDR3 totals 14 residues. Between the trimmed V and J ends, which lost 3 bases and 0 bases, there was a span of 8 bases. Germline CDR1 reads MNHEY; CDR2 reads SMNVEV (reference sequence). CDR3 amino acids: CASSFWADQETQYF. As DNA, the CDR3 is TGTGCCAGCAGTTTTTGGGCAGACCAAGAGACCCAGTACTTC.

The J gene is TRBJ2-7, the V gene TRBV24-1, with TRBD1 identical over 9 bases. Germline assignment: CDR1 KGHDR and CDR2 SFDVKD. There are 16 residues in the CDR3. V lost 6 bases to trimming and J lost 4 bases; unmatched junction nucleotides: 12. DNA for the CDR3: TGTGCCACCAGTTCCCGTCTGGGACAGGGAACGTACGAGCAGTACTTC. Residues: CATSSRLGQGTYEQYF.

The table lists this clone with a few counts. The CDR3 DNA reads TGTGCCAGTAGTACCGGACAGGGCGGTAGCGTCCTGACTTTC. It is translated as CASSTGQGGSVLTF. V and J are TRBV19 and TRBJ2-6; 8 nucleotides match TRBD1. J was trimmed by 12 bases and V by 4 bases; bases with no gene match: 8. This CDR3 comprises 14 residues. Germline CDR1 LNHDA, CDR2 SQIVND (reference sequence).

The genes are TRBV7-9 and TRBJ2-3, with 10 nucleotides matching TRBD1. The CDR3 length is 15 residues. The ends lost 5 bases at V and 5 bases at J; junction bases unmatched: 7. CDR1 is SEHNR, CDR2 FQNEAQ, per germline (reference sequence). CDR3: CASSLPGQGGDTQYF. The CDR3 coding sequence is TGTGCCAGCAGCCTCCCCGGACAGGGGGGAGATACGCAGTATTTT.

This chain links TRBV4-3 with TRBJ2-7; 7 positions agree with TRBD1. V dropped 0 bases and J dropped 3; count of bases not matched to a gene: 5. The germline gives CDR1 LGHNA, CDR2 YSLEER. The CDR3 has 15 amino acids. CDR3 sequence: CASSQEQGTYYEQYF. The CDR3 nucleotides are TGCGCCAGCAGCCAAGAACAGGGGACCTACTACGAGCAGTACTTC.